A selection of T cell receptor beta chains follows, all from one sample in a study of Tregs in tolerant kidney transplant recipients. No cognate antigen is known for these TCRs. Clones were sequenced by immunoSEQ multiplex PCR, and TCRdb holds only the in-frame ones, with some missing. This sample has around 1,300 clones, with about 90% found just once. The specimen sequenced was CD4+ T cells from blood cultured with allogeneic cells. Receptors were obtained from a human donor in good health. Each CDR3 is given with its conserved first and last residue. Fields, in order: D gene, J gene, V gene, clone size, CDR3 DNA, CDR3 protein. The D gene is left open where the match is weak. Rows may omit the clone size; those that give it use once, few, many or a size class.

TRBD1 TRBJ2-4 TRBV30 - TGTGCCTGGAGCCATGGGTTCGGACAGGCGAAAAACATTCAGTACTTC CAWSHGFGQAKNIQYF
- TRBJ2-2 TRBV29-1 - TGCAGCGCCCGGGACACCGGGGAGCTGTTTTTT CSARDTGELFF
- TRBJ1-5 TRBV6-5 - TGTGCCAGCAGGGAAGGGAGTAGCAATCAGCCCCAGCATTTT CASREGSSNQPQHF
TRBD1 TRBJ1-6 TRBV6-5 few TGTGCCAGCAGTTCGGACAGGGGCTCTAATTCACCCCTCCACTTT CASSSDRGSNSPLHF
TRBD2 TRBJ2-7 TRBV6-5 - TGTGCCAGCAGACCCAGCGGGAGTGTCAACGAGCAGTACTTC CASRPSGSVNEQYF
- TRBJ2-5 TRBV6-5 - TGTGCCAGCAGTTACAGCTACCGTCAAGAGACCCAGTACTTC CASSYSYRQETQYF
TRBD2 TRBJ2-5 TRBV9 - TGTGCCAGCAGCGTAGCCCTCGGGACTAGCGGGAGGATTGAGACCCAGTACTTC CASSVALGTSGRIETQYF
- TRBJ2-2 TRBV19 - TGTGCCACTTCCTTACAGGGAGGATCCGGGGAGCTGTTTTTT CATSLQGGSGELFF
- TRBJ2-7 TRBV5-5 - TGTGCCAGCAGCTTGGCCAATGGACAACAGTACGAGCAGTACTTC CASSLANGQQYEQYF
- TRBJ2-5 TRBV5-1 - TGCGCCAGCAGCTTGGGGCAGCTCCAAGAGACCCAGTACTTC CASSLGQLQETQYF
TRBD1 TRBJ1-2 TRBV2 - TGTGCCAGCACCGGACAGGGTCTTAACTATGGCTACACCTTC CASTGQGLNYGYTF
- TRBJ2-5 TRBV5-4 - TGTGCCAGCAGCCTCGGGACGGTCCAAGAGACCCAGTACTTC CASSLGTVQETQYF
- TRBJ1-2 TRBV5-1 once TGCGCCAGCAGCTTGGCCGCAGGGGATGGCTACACCTTC CASSLAAGDGYTF
- TRBJ1-5 TRBV30 once TGTGCCTGGAACCCCGGGGGGGGGCAGCCCCAGCATTTT CAWNPGGGQPQHF
- TRBJ1-2 TRBV6-5 once TGTGCCAGCAGGGCGGACACTAACTATGGCTACACCTTC CASRADTNYGYTF
- TRBJ2-1 TRBV15 - TGTGCCACCAGCAGAGACCCGACCGGACTACTTTCCTACAATGAGCAGTTCTTC CATSRDPTGLLSYNEQFF
TRBD2 TRBJ2-3 TRBV18 - TGTGCCAGCTCACCACGTAGCGGGAGTGTGAATACGCAGTATTTT CASSPRSGSVNTQYF
TRBD2 TRBJ2-4 TRBV19 few TGTGCCAGTAGTATGGGAAAGACTAGCGGGGCAAACATTCAGTACTTC CASSMGKTSGANIQYF
TRBD2 TRBJ2-1 TRBV29-1 once TGCAGCTCTAGACTAGCGGGGACCTCCTACAATGAGCAGTTCTTC CSSRLAGTSYNEQFF
- TRBJ2-7 TRBV6-5 - TGTGCCAGCAGTCGCGGACTGAGCTCCTACGAGCAGTACTTC CASSRGLSSYEQYF
- TRBJ2-4 TRBV19 - TGTGCCAGTAGTATAGTAGGAGACAGTAAAAACATTCAGTACTTC CASSIVGDSKNIQYF
- TRBJ2-7 TRBV2 - TGTGCCAGCAACGGCGGGCAGGGTCTTTACGAGCAGTACTTC CASNGGQGLYEQYF